The rows below give T cell receptor beta chains drawn from one sample of a study of blood T cell repertoires in COVID-19. TCRdb's table, derived via immunoSEQ multiplex PCR, lists solely in-frame clones and lacks some. The sample includes approximately 180,000 clones, over 80% of them seen just once. The sequencing sample was made of peripheral blood. Every receptor here comes from a woman between 35 and 50 years old with COVID-19, enrolled during active disease. Each CDR3 is given with its conserved first and last residue. The D gene is left open where the match is weak. Part of the rows lack a size; the others show once, few, many or a class for expanded clones.

TRBV6-5,TRBJ2-7,few,TRBD1,TGTGCCAGCAGTCTATCCGGGACAGGGGACTACGAGCAGTACTTC,CASSLSGTGDYEQYF
TRBV11-2,TRBJ2-1,NA,TRBD2,TGTGCCAGCAGCTTAGGACTAGCGGGAGACTACAATGAGCAGTTCTTC,CASSLGLAGDYNEQFF
TRBV12-3/TRBV12-4,TRBJ1-1,NA,NA,TGTGCCAGCAGTTTAGGAGGGGGCACTGAAGCTTTCTTT,CASSLGGGTEAFF
TRBV18,TRBJ1-2,NA,NA,TGTGCCAGCTCACCGGTCCTACAGGGTAACTATGGCTACACCTTC,CASSPVLQGNYGYTF
TRBV6-1,TRBJ2-7,NA,NA,TGTGCCAGCAGTGAAACTAACGAGCAGTACTTC,CASSETNEQYF
TRBV4-1,TRBJ2-1,NA,TRBD1,TGCGCCAGCAGGCCACCATTCCGGGACAGTTACAATGAGCAGTTCTTC,CASRPPFRDSYNEQFF
TRBV19,TRBJ1-5,NA,NA,TGTGCCAGTAGTTTGGCCAATCAGCCCCAGCATTTT,CASSLANQPQHF
TRBV19,TRBJ1-2,few,NA,TGTGCCAGTACATCGGGGTTGGTAGGCTACACCTTC,CASTSGLVGYTF
TRBV9,TRBJ1-3,NA,TRBD1,TGTGCCAGCAGCGTTGAGGGGGCTTTCTCTGGAAACACCATATATTTT,CASSVEGAFSGNTIYF
TRBV2,TRBJ2-2,few,TRBD1,TGTGCCAGCAGGCAACAGGGGACCGGGGAGCTGTTTTTT,CASRQQGTGELFF
TRBV29-1,TRBJ2-1,NA,NA,TGCAGCGTTGAGTCAGGGAAGCAGTTCTTC,CSVESGKQFF
TRBV2,TRBJ2-2,NA,TRBD2,TGTGCCAGTTCACTAGCGGGGGGATCCTTCACCGGGGAGCTGTTTTTT,CASSLAGGSFTGELFF
TRBV5-1,TRBJ1-4,NA,NA,TGCGCCAGCAGCCCATCCCAGGGTAAGGGGGAAAAACTGTTTTTT,CASSPSQGKGEKLFF
TRBV11-2,TRBJ2-7,NA,TRBD1,TGTGCCAGCAGCTCTCACCCTCTGGGACAGGGGAGGGGCTACGAGCAGTACTTC,CASSSHPLGQGRGYEQYF
TRBV15,TRBJ2-7,few,TRBD2,TGTGCCACCAGCGAAGGAGGTAGCGGGTCCTACGAGCAGTACTTC,CATSEGGSGSYEQYF
TRBV24-1,TRBJ2-1,NA,TRBD1,TGTGCCACCAGTGATCCGGCGGGACAGGGCTTTAATGAGCAGTTCTTC,CATSDPAGQGFNEQFF
TRBV4-2,TRBJ2-1,NA,TRBD2,TGTGCCAGCAGCCCCTGGACTAGCGGGGGGGTAAGCTCCTACAATGAGCAGTTCTTC,CASSPWTSGGVSSYNEQFF
TRBV5-1,TRBJ2-6,NA,NA,TGCGCCAGCAGCGTAAGGGGTAACGGGGCCAACGTCCTGACTTTC,CASSVRGNGANVLTF
TRBV9,TRBJ2-1,few,TRBD2,TGTGCCAGCAGCGTAAGGGGTATGGGACTAGCAGACAATGAGCAGTTCTTC,CASSVRGMGLADNEQFF
TRBV7-3,TRBJ2-7,NA,TRBD2,TGTGCCAGCAGCTTAACTGCGGGAGCGATATACGAGCAGTACTTC,CASSLTAGAIYEQYF
TRBV12-3/TRBV12-4,TRBJ1-1,NA,NA,TGTGCCAGCAGTTTAGCGCGGGGGACTGAAGCTTTCTTT,CASSLARGTEAFF
TRBV29-1,TRBJ2-5,few,NA,TGCAGCGTGCGGGGACGTTCGAAAGAGACCCAGTACTTC,CSVRGRSKETQYF
TRBV5-5,TRBJ1-1,NA,TRBD1,TGTGCCAGCAGCTTGGACCCTACTTTACAGGGGACCATGAACACTGAAGCTTTCTTT,CASSLDPTLQGTMNTEAFF
TRBV20-1,TRBJ2-1,NA,TRBD2,TGCAGCTGGGGGGGACAGCAGTTCTTC,CSWGGQQFF
TRBV11-2,TRBJ1-2,NA,NA,TGTGCCAGCAGCTTAGGGCCCGGGAATTATGGCTACACCTTC,CASSLGPGNYGYTF
TRBV6-5,TRBJ1-6,NA,NA,TGTGCCAGCGCTCAGGGAAGCCCTTCACCCCTCCACTTT,CASAQGSPSPLHF
TRBV29-1,TRBJ2-7,once,TRBD2,TGCAGCGTTTCCCTTGGGACTAGCGGGACCCGTCGGGAGCAGTACTTC,CSVSLGTSGTRREQYF
TRBV18,TRBJ1-1,once,TRBD1,TGTGCCAGCTCACCGGACAGGGTCACTGAAGCTTTCTTT,CASSPDRVTEAFF
TRBV19,TRBJ2-5,few,NA,TGTAATGGTTGGGAGGAGACCCAGTACTTC,CNGWEETQYF
TRBV24-1,TRBJ2-3,NA,NA,TGTGCCACCAGTGTAAGCGGAAGCACAGATACGCAGTATTTT,CATSVSGSTDTQYF
TRBV7-9,TRBJ1-1,NA,TRBD1,TGTGCCAGCAGCCTCAGGGGGATGAACACTGAAGCTTTCTTT,CASSLRGMNTEAFF